The clone carrying this TCR beta chain was recorded many times. Its cognate antigen is unknown. Each individual donor underwent a draw of 8.5 to 10 milliliters of peripheral blood. V was shortened by 6 bases and J by 1 base, with 16 bases between the two germline ends. The CDR3 sequence is 15 residues long. Germline CDR1 is SGHTA and CDR2 is FQGNSA. This record comes from a study of blood T cells in healthy people across ages. Study-wide points: A roughly linear fall in TCR beta diversity per million T cells was seen with increasing age.

It was with a sample-barcoded 5' primer and a J-beta primer mix that a second PCR of roughly 7 to 12 cycles was run. TCRdb re-called the 5' RACE reads through MiXCR, storing one row per CDR3 protein. The profile covers about 930,000 distinct CDR3 sequences, with 25% to 35% appearing a single time and roughly 10% taken by the ten largest. The same sample was also studied in work on T cells of mothers and their children.

The chain has TRBV7-2 and TRBJ2-7; D unclear. The TCR was taken from a woman in her forties in good health. The sequenced sample consisted of blood. Here the CDR3 reads CASSALTRKSYEQYF. In nucleotides, the CDR3 is TGTGCCAGCAGTGCCCTGACCAGAAAGTCCTACGAGCAGTACTTC.